This TCR beta chain emerged from a study of blood T cell repertoires in COVID-19. The table lists this clone with a few counts. Trimming left V 0 bases short and J 3 bases short, with 7 bases between. The germline CDR1 and CDR2 sequences are SGDLS and YYNGEE. The CDR3 is made up of 15 amino acids. Allocation to cohorts depended on clinical history reported by the participants. TCRdb's table, derived via immunoSEQ multiplex PCR, lists solely in-frame clones and lacks some. The table records 200,000 to 250,000 clones, 81% of them present only once. This TCR was recovered from a man aged 40-50 years who had recovered from COVID-19. The rearrangement links TRBV9 to TRBJ1-6; maybe TRBD1 (5 bases). What was sequenced was PBMCs or T cells enriched from blood (not recorded which). For the CDR3, the DNA is TGTGCCAGCAGCGTAGGACAGTTCTATAATTCACCCCTCCACTTT. As protein: CASSVGQFYNSPLHF. Supplemented by reference TRBV9 and TRBJ1-6, the full variable domain reads DSGVTQTPKHLITATGQRVTLRCSPRSGDLSVYWYQQSLDQGLQFLIQYYNGEERAKGNILERFSAQQFPDLHSELNLSSLELGDSALYFCASSVGQFYNSPLHFGNGTRLTVT.